The 8 T cell receptor beta chains given below trace back to one sample, sequenced in a study of graft-versus-host responses after intestinal transplantation. These receptors lack a known antigen. Assay: immunoSEQ multiplex PCR; the TCRdb copy retains only in-frame clones and omits some. The sample has 90,000 or so clones, approximately 78% seen once. The sample was unstimulated CD4+ T cells sorted from spleen or lymph node cells, taken before intestinal transplant. Receptor source: a human donor who received an intestinal transplant.

This clone was detected a few times. The V call is TRBV10-2, the J call TRBJ1-5; D gene uncertain. There are 15 residues in the CDR3. Deletions cut 4 bases from V and 5 bases from J, with 15 bases between. Germline-derived CDR1 and CDR2 are WSHSY and SAAADI. The CDR3 nucleotides are TGCGCCAGCAGTGGGAGTCTTGTGTGGGATCAGCCCCAGCATTTT. This gives the protein CASSGSLVWDQPQHF.

The chain is built from TRBV4-1 and TRBJ2-3; 11 bases line up with TRBD2. This CDR3 comprises 20 residues. V lost 0 bases and J lost 3; bases outside the gene matches: 14. Germline V gives CDR1 MGHRA, CDR2 YSYEKL. The CDR3 nucleotides read TGCGCCAGCAGCCAAGAATCAGTAGCGGGGGGGCCTTGGATAACAGATACGCAGTATTTT. Its protein product is CASSQESVAGGPWITDTQYF.

V usage is TRBV27 and J usage is TRBJ1-6; 7 bases are a match to TRBD1. The trim removed 3 bases at V and 9 bases at J, leaving 2 bases unmatched. CDR1 MNHEY and CDR2 SMNVEV come from the germline V gene (reference sequence). This CDR3 spans 13 amino acids. As DNA, the CDR3 is TGTGCCAGCAGTTTGGGACAGCGTTCACCCCTCCACTTT. This encodes CASSLGQRSPLHF.

The V gene is TRBV5-6, the J gene TRBJ2-1, with 9 positions matching TRBD1. The V gene's germline CDR1 is SGHDT and CDR2 YYEEEE. The CDR3 spans 17 residues. After removal of 3 bases from V and 8 bases from J, the junction contained 15 bases not matched to a gene. For the CDR3, the DNA is TGTGCCAGCAGCTCCCTAAAAACTTGGACAGGGGACGATGAGCAGTTCTTC. The encoded protein is CASSSLKTWTGDDEQFF.

The chain employs TRBV9 and TRBJ1-1, with 7 bases identical to TRBD1. The CDR3 has 15 amino acids. Germline-derived CDR1 and CDR2 are SGDLS and YYNGEE. The V and J ends lost 0 bases and 7 bases, in that order; junction bases with no gene match: 9. CDR3 in amino acids: CASSVAPTGKGEAFF. CDR3 nucleotides: TGTGCCAGCAGCGTAGCACCGACAGGGAAGGGTGAAGCTTTCTTT.

This chain joins TRBV5-1 and TRBJ2-2, with a weak D call TRBD1 (5 bases). The V end was cut by 4 bases, the J end by 0 bases, with 10 bases between. Germline V gene sequence: CDR1 SGHRS, CDR2 YFSETQ. The CDR3 is 15 residues long. The chain's CDR3 is CASSPPRANTGELFF. The CDR3 DNA is TGCGCCAGCAGCCCCCCCAGGGCGAACACCGGGGAGCTGTTTTTT.

The J gene is TRBJ1-1, the V gene TRBV7-6, with TRBD1 as a possible D gene (6 bases). This CDR3 is 15 amino acids long. Germline V gene sequence: CDR1 SGHVS, CDR2 FNYEAQ. V gave up 2 bases and J gave up 0 bases, with 10 bases separating them. CDR3 protein: CASSLRTAMNTEAFF. The CDR3 nucleotides read TGTGCCAGCAGCTTAAGGACAGCCATGAACACTGAAGCTTTCTTT.

The chain uses TRBV5-4 and TRBJ2-7; 9 bases map to TRBD1. Germline V gene data show CDR1 as SGHNT and CDR2 as YYREEE (reference sequence). Trimming at V came to 4 bases and at J to 4 bases, leaving 12 bases not matched to a gene. The CDR3 loop spans 16 amino acids. The CDR3 is CASSPGAGTGRYEQYF. The CDR3 nucleotides are TGTGCCAGCAGCCCGGGAGCCGGGACAGGGAGGTACGAGCAGTACTTC.